This TCR beta chain was profiled in a study of blood T cell repertoires in COVID-19. As for the study in general: Collection of acute and convalescent COVID-19 samples took place in the United States, Italy and Spain. PBMCs, B-cell-depleted T cells, or T cells provided the cDNA or gDNA that made up the material.

The germline CDR1 and CDR2 sequences are SGHRS and YFSETQ. V lost 0 bases to trimming and J lost 7 bases, with 7 bases between them. This CDR3 comprises 12 residues. Using immunoSEQ multiplex PCR, the repertoire was profiled, and TCRdb retains in-frame clones only, with some absent. The sample lists roughly 100,000 clones; under 85% were seen once. This sequence originates from a woman aged 55-70 years with acute or convalescent COVID-19. The sample taken for sequencing was peripheral blood. The chain employs TRBV5-1 and TRBJ1-1, with a weak D call TRBD1 (6 bases). The CDR3 loop reads CASSLGTDEAFF. The CDR3 bases are TGCGCCAGCAGCTTGGGGACAGATGAAGCTTTCTTT. The full variable domain, rest sourced from reference TRBV5-1 and TRBJ1-1, is KAGVTQTPRYLIKTRGQQVTLSCSPISGHRSVSWYQQTPGQGLQFLFEYFSETQRNKGNFPGRFSGRQFSNSRSEMNVSTLELGDSALYLCASSLGTDEAFFGQGTRLTVV.